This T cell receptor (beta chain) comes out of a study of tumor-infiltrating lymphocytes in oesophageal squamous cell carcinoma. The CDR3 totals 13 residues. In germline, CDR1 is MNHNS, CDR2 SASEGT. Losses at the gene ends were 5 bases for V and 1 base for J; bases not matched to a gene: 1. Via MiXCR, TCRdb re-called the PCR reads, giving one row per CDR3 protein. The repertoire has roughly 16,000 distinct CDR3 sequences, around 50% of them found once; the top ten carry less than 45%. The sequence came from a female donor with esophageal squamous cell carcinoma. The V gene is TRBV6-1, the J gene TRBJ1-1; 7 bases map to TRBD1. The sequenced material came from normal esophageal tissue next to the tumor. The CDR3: CASSRGQNTEAFF. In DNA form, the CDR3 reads TGTGCCAGCAGTAGGGGGCAGAACACTGAAGCTTTCTTT.